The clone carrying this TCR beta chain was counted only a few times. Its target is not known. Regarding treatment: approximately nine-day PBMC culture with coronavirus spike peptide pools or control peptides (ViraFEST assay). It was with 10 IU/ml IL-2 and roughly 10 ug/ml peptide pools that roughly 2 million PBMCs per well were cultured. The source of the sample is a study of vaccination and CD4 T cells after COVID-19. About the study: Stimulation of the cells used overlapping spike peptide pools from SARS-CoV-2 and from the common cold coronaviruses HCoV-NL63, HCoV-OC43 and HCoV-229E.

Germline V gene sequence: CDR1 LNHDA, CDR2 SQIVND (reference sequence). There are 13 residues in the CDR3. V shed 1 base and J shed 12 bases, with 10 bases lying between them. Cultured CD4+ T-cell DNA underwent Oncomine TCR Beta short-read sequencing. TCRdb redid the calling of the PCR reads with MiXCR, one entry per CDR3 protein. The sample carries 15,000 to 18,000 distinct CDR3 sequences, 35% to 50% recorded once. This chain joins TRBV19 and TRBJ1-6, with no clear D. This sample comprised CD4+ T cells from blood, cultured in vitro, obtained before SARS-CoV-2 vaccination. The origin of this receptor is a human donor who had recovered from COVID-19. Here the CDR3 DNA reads TGTGCCAGTAGTATAGGCAGGTGGGAACCCCTCCACTTT. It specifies CASSIGRWEPLHF.